This is a list of T cell receptor beta chains from one sample in a study of T cell repertoires in cytomegalovirus infection. Their cognate antigens are unknown. MiXCR was run by TCRdb on the reads, yielding one entry per CDR3 protein. The data contain some 320,000 distinct CDR3 sequences, 25% to 35% of them singletons. The sequences come from cultured PBMCs, collected from culture after CMV antigen stimulation. The receptor source for this set is a human donor in good health (CMV status not recorded). Some clones in this sample may be carry-over from other donors' samples. Both conserved end residues are part of each CDR3. The D gene is left open where the match is weak. The listing skips clone size in some rows; elsewhere it reads once, few, many or a size class.

clone size	V gene	D gene	J gene	CDR3 DNA	CDR3 protein
many	TRBV7-2	-	TRBJ1-1	TGTGCCAGCAGCCCCTCCGCTTCGAACACTGAAGCTTTCTTT	CASSPSASNTEAFF
-	TRBV20-1	TRBD1	TRBJ1-2	TGCAGTGCTCGCACCACAGGGGGCAACTATGGCTACACCTTC	CSARTTGGNYGYTF
-	TRBV28	-	TRBJ2-7	TGTGCCAGCAGTTTCAGTCAGGGATTCTCCTACGAGCAGTACTTC	CASSFSQGFSYEQYF
-	TRBV7-4	-	TRBJ2-1	TGTGCCAGCAGCTCCACAGTACGGTATGAGCAGTTCTTC	CASSSTVRYEQFF
-	TRBV12-3/TRBV12-4	TRBD2	TRBJ2-1	TGTGCCAGCAGTTTAGGGCTAGCGGGAACCCATGAGCAGTTCTTC	CASSLGLAGTHEQFF
few	TRBV20-1	TRBD2	TRBJ2-5	TGCAGTGCTAGGAGGCTAGCGGGGAGGGGAGAGACCCAGTACTTC	CSARRLAGRGETQYF
-	TRBV4-3	-	TRBJ2-7	TGCGCCAGCAGCCAAGACCCCCGCGAGGCGGTGATACTTTACGAGCAGTACTTC	CASSQDPREAVILYEQYF
-	TRBV6-2/TRBV6-3	TRBD1	TRBJ1-6	TGTGCCAGCAGTTACGGGGACAGGGGAAGGGGTTCACCCCTCCACTTT	CASSYGDRGRGSPLHF
-	TRBV13	TRBD1	TRBJ1-4	TGTGCCAGCAGCAACTACAGGGGAGAGAATGAAAAACTGTTTTTT	CASSNYRGENEKLFF
-	TRBV12-3/TRBV12-4	TRBD1	TRBJ1-4	TGTGCCAGCAGCCCCGGGACAGGCATTTTATCAACTAATGAAAAACTGTTTTTT	CASSPGTGILSTNEKLFF
-	TRBV20-1	-	TRBJ1-5	TGCAGTGCTGCAGGACAGAGCAATCAGCCCCAGCATTTT	CSAAGQSNQPQHF
few	TRBV5-5	TRBD2	TRBJ2-1	TGTGCCAGCAGCTGGGGACTAGCGGAGACCTCCAATGAGCAGTTCTTC	CASSWGLAETSNEQFF
-	TRBV19	TRBD1	TRBJ1-1	TGTGCCAGTAGTATTGGGACAGGGGGCTTCACTGAAGCTTTCTTT	CASSIGTGGFTEAFF
-	TRBV7-8	-	TRBJ2-5	TGTGCCAGCAGCCCTCGGACATACCAAGAGACCCAGTACTTC	CASSPRTYQETQYF
many	TRBV9	TRBD1	TRBJ2-7	TGTGCCAGCAGCCCTAGGACAGGGACCTACGAGCAGTACTTC	CASSPRTGTYEQYF
many	TRBV11-3	-	TRBJ2-3	TGTGCCAGCAGCCCTAATCCTCGGGCAGATACGCAGTATTTT	CASSPNPRADTQYF
-	TRBV20-1	-	TRBJ1-6	TGCAGTGCTAGGATTTGGGGCCAAGGACAGTCCTTTAATTCACCCCTCCACTTT	CSARIWGQGQSFNSPLHF
few	TRBV7-2	-	TRBJ1-2	TGTGCCAGCAGCTCCTATAGCGGCGATGGCTACACCTTC	CASSSYSGDGYTF
-	TRBV20-1	-	TRBJ1-1	TGCAGTGCTAGAGACTCGGTTAGGGATTGGGGGAGAGCTTTCTTT	CSARDSVRDWGRAFF
many	TRBV29-1	TRBD2	TRBJ2-1	TGCAGCGCCCTCGGGGGGGGAGACTCCTACAATGAGCAGTTCTTC	CSALGGGDSYNEQFF
-	TRBV4-2	-	TRBJ2-2	TGTGCCAGCAGCCAAGATTTTGGGGGAGGCACCGGGGAGCTGTTTTTT	CASSQDFGGGTGELFF
-	TRBV19	-	TRBJ1-4	TGTGCCAGTAGTATCGCAAATGAAAAACTGTTTTTT	CASSIANEKLFF
-	TRBV6-8	-	TRBJ2-7	TGTGCCAGCGGGGCGGGGAGCTCCTACGAGCAGTACTTC	CASGAGSSYEQYF
few	TRBV5-1	-	TRBJ1-1	TGCGCCAGCAGCCCGATAGAACAGTTCACTGAAGCTTTCTTT	CASSPIEQFTEAFF
-	TRBV28	-	TRBJ1-1	TGTGCCAGCAGTCGCCGGGACACTGAAGCTTTCTTT	CASSRRDTEAFF
-	TRBV7-8	-	TRBJ1-2	TGTGCCAGCAGCCCCTCGGGGGCTAACTATGGCTACACCTTC	CASSPSGANYGYTF
few	TRBV6-1	TRBD2	TRBJ2-2	TGTGCCAGCAACCTTAGCGGGAGGGGGAACACCGGGGAGCTGTTTTTT	CASNLSGRGNTGELFF
-	TRBV2	TRBD1	TRBJ1-5	TGTGCCAGCAAGGGGGCCAGGGTGAGCAATCAGCCCCAGCATTTT	CASKGARVSNQPQHF
few	TRBV12-3/TRBV12-4	TRBD1	TRBJ1-2	TGTGCCAGCAGACTGACAGGGACGAACTATGGCTACACCTTC	CASRLTGTNYGYTF
-	TRBV28	-	TRBJ1-1	TGTGCCAGCAGGAGGGGTCCGAACACTGAAGCTTTCTTT	CASRRGPNTEAFF
-	TRBV4-2	TRBD1	TRBJ1-5	TGTGCCAGCAGCCAACAGGGACAGGGGGCTGGTCAGCCCCAGCATTTT	CASSQQGQGAGQPQHF
-	TRBV28	-	TRBJ2-4	TGTGCCAGCAGTCTTTTTGGCCTAGGGGACGTCAAAAACATTCAGTACTTC	CASSLFGLGDVKNIQYF